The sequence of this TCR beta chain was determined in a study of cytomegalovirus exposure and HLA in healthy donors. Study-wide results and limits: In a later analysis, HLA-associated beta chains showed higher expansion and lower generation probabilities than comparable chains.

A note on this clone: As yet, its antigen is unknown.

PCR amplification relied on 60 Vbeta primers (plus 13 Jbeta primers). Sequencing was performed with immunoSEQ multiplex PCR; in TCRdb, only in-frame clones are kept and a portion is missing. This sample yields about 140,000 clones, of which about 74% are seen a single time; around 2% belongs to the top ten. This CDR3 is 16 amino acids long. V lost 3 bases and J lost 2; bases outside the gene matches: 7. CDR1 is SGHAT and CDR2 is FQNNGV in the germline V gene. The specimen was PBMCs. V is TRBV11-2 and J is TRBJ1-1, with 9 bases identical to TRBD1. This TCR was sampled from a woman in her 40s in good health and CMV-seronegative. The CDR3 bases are TGTGCCAGCAGCTTGATGGTGGGACAGGGTAACACTGAAGCTTTCTTT. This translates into CASSLMVGQGNTEAFF.